This T cell receptor (beta chain) is drawn from a study of memory CD4+ T cells and cytomegalovirus serostatus (dated by TCRdb to the late 2010s). Study-level background: The 33 healthy Belgian adults in the cohort included 9 who were CMV seropositive and 24 who were CMV seronegative. To replicate a published TCR-based CMV serostatus classifier, the researchers sequenced the CD4+ memory TCRbeta repertoires of a Belgian cohort whose cytomegalovirus serostatus was known. The research as a whole found: Only CD4+CD45RO+ memory cells were sequenced, in contrast to the original study, in which naive and memory CD4+ and CD8+ populations were covered. CMV serostatus prediction reached a median bootstrapped AUC of roughly 0.96 with the original framework and around 0.91 with a US-trained random forest. The results were interpreted as suggesting that the CMV-associated TCR signature is mostly present in the CD4+ memory repertoire. A median bootstrapped AUC of almost 0.96 with a 95% CI of 0.76-1.00 was achieved on the Belgian cohort by the original-framework classifier. Among the 150 or so previously reported CMV-associated TCRbeta sequences, some 70 showed up in the CD4+ memory repertoires, with each one found in between one and five individuals.

Of note for this clone: No antigen is known for it. No base-level quality is on record; no much larger clone is a single base apart.

The Quick-DNA Microprep Kit was used to extract genomic DNA from the sorted cells. TCRbeta DNA was amplified with the immunoSEQ hsTCRbeta kit following the manufacturer's protocol. An Illumina MiSeq instrument was used to sequence the TCRbeta libraries. The source study handled its data this way. Removing out-of-frame sequences left a few million distinct TCRbeta sequences, an average of about 70,000 per individual. Each individual was scored according to the count of 160 or so previously reported CMV-associated TCRbeta sequences and the total productive distinct TCRbeta count. A beta-binomial model was reimplemented in Python, and scikit-learn random forests with default parameters were trained on US cohort data. Classifier performance on the Belgian cohort was summarized as median AUC with percentile confidence intervals over 10,000 bootstrap iterations. TCRdb re-hosts the immuneACCESS table, in-frame sequences only. Its copies lack some clones; in the studies checked, an unresolved V gene accounts for under half of them, and the cause for the rest is not known. V, J and clone size are taken as reported in that table, and D and trimming were inferred from the DNA itself. The sample data list about 48,000 clones, and around 80% of these were observed just once. Of the sample, roughly 0.8% is held by the ten largest clones.

Single viable CD3+CD4+CD8-CD45RO+ cells were sorted as memory CD4+ T cells on a FACSAria II. CMV serostatus was assessed using a Roche Elecsys assay, by which serum IgG against CMV pp150, pp28, p38 and p52 was detected. Once the samples were thawed, total CD4+ T cells were enriched through positive selection using CD4 magnetic microbeads. Samples originated from another study that specifically interrogated the CD4+ T cell memory repertoire. Peripheral blood mononuclear cells were isolated and cryopreserved following standard operating procedures; serum was stored at -80 °C. Staining used CD3-PerCP (BW264/56), CD4-APC (RPA-T4), CD45RO-PE (UCHT1) and CD8-Pacific Orange (3B5) antibodies, with Sytox blue excluding non-viable cells. The sequence was obtained from an adult in good health and CMV-seronegative. The source material was memory CD4+ T cells from blood.

The DNA sequence is TGTGCCACCAGCCTAGGGAACAATCAGCCCCAGCATTTT. It translates to CATSLGNNQPQHF. The chain is assembled from TRBV15 and TRBJ1-5, with no D gene named confidently. V is pared back by 5 bases and J by 3 bases, with 8 bases lying between the germline termini. Per the germline V gene (reference sequence), LNHNV is the CDR1 and YYDKDF is the CDR2. Measured from the cysteine to the phenylalanine, the CDR3 is 13 residues long. Only the CDR3 DNA is retained, 39 bases long and in frame from the first base.